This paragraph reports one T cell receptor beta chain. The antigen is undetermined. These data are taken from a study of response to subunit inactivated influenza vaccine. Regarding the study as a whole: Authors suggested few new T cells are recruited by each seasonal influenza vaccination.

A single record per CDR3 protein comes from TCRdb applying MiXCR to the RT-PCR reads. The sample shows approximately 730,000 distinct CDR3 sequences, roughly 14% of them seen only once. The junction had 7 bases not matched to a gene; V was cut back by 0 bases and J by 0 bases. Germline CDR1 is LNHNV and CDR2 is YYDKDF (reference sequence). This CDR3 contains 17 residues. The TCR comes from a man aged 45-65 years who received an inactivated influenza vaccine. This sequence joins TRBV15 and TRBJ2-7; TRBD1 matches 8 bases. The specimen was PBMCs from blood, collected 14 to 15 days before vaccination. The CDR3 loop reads CATSRDRGTGRSYEQYF. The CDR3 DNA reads TGTGCCACCAGCAGAGATCGAGGGACAGGACGCTCCTACGAGCAGTACTTC. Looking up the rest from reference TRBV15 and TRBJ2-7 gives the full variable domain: DAMVIQNPRYQVTQFGKPVTLSCSQTLNHNVMYWYQQKSSQAPKLLFHYYDKDFNNEADTPDNFQSRRPNTSFCFLDIRSPGLGDTAMYLCATSRDRGTGRSYEQYFGPGTRLTVT.